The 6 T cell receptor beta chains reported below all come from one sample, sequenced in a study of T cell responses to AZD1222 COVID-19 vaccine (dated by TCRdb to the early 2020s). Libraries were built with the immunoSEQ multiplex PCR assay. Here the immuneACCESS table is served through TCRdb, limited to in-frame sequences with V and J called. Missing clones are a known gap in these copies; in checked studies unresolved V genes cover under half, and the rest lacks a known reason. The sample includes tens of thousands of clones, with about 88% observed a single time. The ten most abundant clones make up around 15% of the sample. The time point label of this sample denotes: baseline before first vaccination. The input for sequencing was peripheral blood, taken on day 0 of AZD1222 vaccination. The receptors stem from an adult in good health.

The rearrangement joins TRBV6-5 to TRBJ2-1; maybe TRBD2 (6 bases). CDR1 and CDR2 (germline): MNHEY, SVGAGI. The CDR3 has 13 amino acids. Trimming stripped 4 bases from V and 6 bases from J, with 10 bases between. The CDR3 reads CASSSQGGNEQFF. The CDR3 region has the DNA TGTGCCAGCAGTTCCCAGGGAGGCAATGAGCAGTTCTTC.

CDR3 sequence: CASSPLSTGDTEAFF. For the CDR3, the DNA is TGTGCCAGCTCTCCCCTGTCGACAGGGGACACTGAAGCTTTCTTT. The chain has TRBV2 and TRBJ1-1, with 8 bases identical to TRBD1. The CDR3 loop spans 15 amino acids. Germline assignment: CDR1 SNHLY and CDR2 FYNNEI. Germline trimming cut 8 bases from V and 3 bases from J; bases unmatched to any gene: 11.

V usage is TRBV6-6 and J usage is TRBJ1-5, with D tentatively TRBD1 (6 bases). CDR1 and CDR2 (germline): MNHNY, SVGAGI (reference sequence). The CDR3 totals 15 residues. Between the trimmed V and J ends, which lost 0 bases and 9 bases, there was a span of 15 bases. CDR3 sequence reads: CASSYSVQGPWPQHF. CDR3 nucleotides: TGTGCCAGCAGTTACTCGGTTCAGGGGCCTTGGCCCCAGCATTTT.

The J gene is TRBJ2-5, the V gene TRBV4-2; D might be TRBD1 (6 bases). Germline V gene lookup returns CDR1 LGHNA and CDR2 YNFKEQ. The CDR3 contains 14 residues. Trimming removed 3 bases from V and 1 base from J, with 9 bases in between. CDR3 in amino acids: CASSQTGSQETQYF. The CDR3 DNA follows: TGTGCCAGCAGCCAGACAGGATCCCAAGAGACCCAGTACTTC.

The chain's CDR3 is CASSLGQRKAFF. CDR3 DNA sequence: TGTGCCAGCAGCTTAGGACAGAGGAAAGCTTTCTTT. The rearrangement links TRBV11-2 to TRBJ1-1; D may be TRBD1 (5 bases). Germline loops: CDR1 SGHAT, CDR2 FQNNGV. CDR3 length: 12 residues. V lost 1 base and J lost 9, with 9 bases in between. Complete variable domain (other parts from reference TRBV11-2 and TRBJ1-1): EAGVAQSPRYKIIEKRQSVAFWCNPISGHATLYWYQQILGQGPKLLIQFQNNGVVDDSQLPKDRFSAERLKGVDSTLKIQPAKLEDSAVYLCASSLGQRKAFFGQGTRLTVV.

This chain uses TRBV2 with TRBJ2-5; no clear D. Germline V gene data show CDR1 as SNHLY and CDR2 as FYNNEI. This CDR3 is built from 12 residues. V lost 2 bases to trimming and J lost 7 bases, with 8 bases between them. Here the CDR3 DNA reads TGTGCCAGCAGTGAAACAGAGTCGACCCAGTACTTC. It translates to CASSETESTQYF.